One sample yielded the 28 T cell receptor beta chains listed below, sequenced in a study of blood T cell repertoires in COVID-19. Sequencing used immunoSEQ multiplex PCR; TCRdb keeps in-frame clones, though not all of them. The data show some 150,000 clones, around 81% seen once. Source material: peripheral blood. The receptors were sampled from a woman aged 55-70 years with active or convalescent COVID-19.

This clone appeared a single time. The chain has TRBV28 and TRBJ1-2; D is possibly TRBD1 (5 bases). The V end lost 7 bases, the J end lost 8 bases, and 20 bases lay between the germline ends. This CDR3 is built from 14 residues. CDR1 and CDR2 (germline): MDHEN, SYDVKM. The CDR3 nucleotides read TGTGCCAGCACCGTGACCGGGACCGGGGGAGGCTACACCTTC. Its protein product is CASTVTGTGGGYTF.

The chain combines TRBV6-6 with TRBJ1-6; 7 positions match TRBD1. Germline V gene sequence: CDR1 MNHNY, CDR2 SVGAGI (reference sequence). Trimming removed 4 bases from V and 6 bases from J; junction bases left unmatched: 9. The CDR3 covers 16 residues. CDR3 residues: CASSSVMGQTNSPLHF. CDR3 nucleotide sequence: TGTGCCAGCAGTTCCGTGATGGGACAGACTAATTCACCCCTCCACTTT.

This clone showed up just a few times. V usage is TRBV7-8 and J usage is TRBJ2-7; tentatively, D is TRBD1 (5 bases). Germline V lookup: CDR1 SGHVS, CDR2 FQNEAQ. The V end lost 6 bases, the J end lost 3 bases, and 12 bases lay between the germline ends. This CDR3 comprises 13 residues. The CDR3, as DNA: TGTGCCAGCAGTGACAGTACATACTACGAGCAGTACGTC. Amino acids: CASSDSTYYEQYV.

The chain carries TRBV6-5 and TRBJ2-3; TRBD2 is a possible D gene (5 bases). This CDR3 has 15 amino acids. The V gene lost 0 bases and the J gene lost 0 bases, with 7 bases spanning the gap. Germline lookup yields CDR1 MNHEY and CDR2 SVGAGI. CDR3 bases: TGTGCCAGCAGTTACTCTGGCGGGAGCACAGATACGCAGTATTTT. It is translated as CASSYSGGSTDTQYF.

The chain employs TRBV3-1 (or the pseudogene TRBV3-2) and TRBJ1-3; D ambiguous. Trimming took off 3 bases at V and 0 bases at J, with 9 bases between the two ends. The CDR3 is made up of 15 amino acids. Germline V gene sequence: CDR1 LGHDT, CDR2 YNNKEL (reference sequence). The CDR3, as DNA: TGTGCCAGCAGCCACGGAGTGAGCTCTGGAAACACCATATATTTT. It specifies CASSHGVSSGNTIYF.

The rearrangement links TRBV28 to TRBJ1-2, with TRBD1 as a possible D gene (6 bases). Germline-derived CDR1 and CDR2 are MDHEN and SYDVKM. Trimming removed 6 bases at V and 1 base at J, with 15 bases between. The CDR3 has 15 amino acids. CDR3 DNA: TGTGCCAGCAGGGGCGGGGGCGGAGGTAACTATGGCTACACCTTC. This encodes CASRGGGGGNYGYTF.

The CDR3 nucleotides are TGTGCCAGCAGCAATAGACAGCCTGCGAACACCGGGGAGCTGTTTTTT. This sequence encodes CASSNRQPANTGELFF. V and J are TRBV21-1 and TRBJ2-2; TRBD1 was called by the table and not checked on the DNA. TRBV21-1 is tagged as a pseudogene. The CDR3 covers 16 residues.

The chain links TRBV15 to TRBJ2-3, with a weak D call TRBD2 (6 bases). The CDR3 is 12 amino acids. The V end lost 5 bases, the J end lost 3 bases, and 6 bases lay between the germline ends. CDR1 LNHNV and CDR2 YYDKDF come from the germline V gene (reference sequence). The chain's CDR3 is CATSRGTDTQYF. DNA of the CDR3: TGTGCCACCAGCCGGGGGACAGATACGCAGTATTTT.

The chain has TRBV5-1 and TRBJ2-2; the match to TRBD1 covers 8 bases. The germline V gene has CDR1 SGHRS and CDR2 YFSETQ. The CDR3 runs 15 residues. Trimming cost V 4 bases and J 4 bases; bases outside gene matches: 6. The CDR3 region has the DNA TGCGCCAGCAGCGAGGGACAGGCGGTCACCGGGGAGCTGTTTTTT. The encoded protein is CASSEGQAVTGELFF.

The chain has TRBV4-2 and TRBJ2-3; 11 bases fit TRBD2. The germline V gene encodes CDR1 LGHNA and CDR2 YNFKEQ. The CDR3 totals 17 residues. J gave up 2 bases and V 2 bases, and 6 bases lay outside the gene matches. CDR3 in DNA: TGTGCCAGCAGCCAATCGGGGACTAGCGGCAACACAGATACGCAGTATTTT. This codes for CASSQSGTSGNTDTQYF.

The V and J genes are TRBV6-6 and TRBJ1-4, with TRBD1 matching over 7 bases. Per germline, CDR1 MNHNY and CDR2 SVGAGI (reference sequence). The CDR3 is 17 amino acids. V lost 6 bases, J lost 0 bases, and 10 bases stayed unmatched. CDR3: CASSRSQGLATNEKLFF. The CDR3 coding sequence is TGTGCCAGCAGCCGATCACAGGGGCTTGCAACTAATGAAAAACTGTTTTTT.

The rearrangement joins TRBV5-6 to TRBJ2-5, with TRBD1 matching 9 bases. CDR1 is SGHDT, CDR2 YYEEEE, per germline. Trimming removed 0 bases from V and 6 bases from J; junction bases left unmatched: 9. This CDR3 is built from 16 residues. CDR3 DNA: TGTGCCAGCAGCTTGGGGACAGGGGCGGGGGCGAAGACCCAGTACTTC. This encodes CASSLGTGAGAKTQYF.

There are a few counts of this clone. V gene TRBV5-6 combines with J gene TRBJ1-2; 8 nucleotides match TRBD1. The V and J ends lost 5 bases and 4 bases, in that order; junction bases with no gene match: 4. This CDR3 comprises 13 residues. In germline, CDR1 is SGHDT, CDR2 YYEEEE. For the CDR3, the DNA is TGTGCCAGCAGACCGACAGGGGTCTATGGCTACACCTTC. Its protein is CASRPTGVYGYTF.

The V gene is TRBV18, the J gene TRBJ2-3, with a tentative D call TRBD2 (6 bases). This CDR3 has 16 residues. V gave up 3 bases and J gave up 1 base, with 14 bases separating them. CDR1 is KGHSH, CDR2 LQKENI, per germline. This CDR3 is CASSPEGGAGTDTQYF. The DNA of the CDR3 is TGTGCCAGCTCACCGGAAGGAGGGGCAGGCACAGATACGCAGTATTTT.

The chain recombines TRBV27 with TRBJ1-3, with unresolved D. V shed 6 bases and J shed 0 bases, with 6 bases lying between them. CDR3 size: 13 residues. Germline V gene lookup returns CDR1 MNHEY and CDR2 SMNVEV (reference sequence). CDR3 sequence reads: CASRDYSGNTIYF. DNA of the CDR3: TGTGCCAGCAGAGACTACTCTGGAAACACCATATATTTT.

This chain's CDR3 is CATSDLPQGETQYF. In DNA form, the CDR3 reads TGTGCCACCAGTGATTTGCCACAGGGAGAGACCCAGTACTTC. This chain uses TRBV24-1 with TRBJ2-5, with a weak D call TRBD1 (6 bases). The CDR3 is made up of 14 amino acids. The V end lost 0 bases, the J end lost 4 bases, and 8 bases lay between the germline ends. Germline assignment: CDR1 KGHDR and CDR2 SFDVKD.

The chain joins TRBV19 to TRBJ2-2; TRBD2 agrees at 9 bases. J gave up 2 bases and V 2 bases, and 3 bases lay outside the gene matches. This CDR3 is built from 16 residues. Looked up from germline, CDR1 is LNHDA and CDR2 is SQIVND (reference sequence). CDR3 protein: CASSISGGQNTGELFF. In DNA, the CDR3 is TGTGCCAGTAGTATAAGCGGGGGGCAAAACACCGGGGAGCTGTTTTTT. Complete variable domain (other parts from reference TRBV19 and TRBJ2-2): DGGITQSPKYLFRKEGQNVTLSCEQNLNHDAMYWYRQDPGQGLRLIYYSQIVNDFQKGDIAEGYSVSREKKESFPLTVTSAQKNPTAFYLCASSISGGQNTGELFFGEGSRLTVL.

This chain's CDR3 is CASSDSSASYNEQFF. The CDR3 nucleotides are TGTGCCAGCAGTGATTCTAGCGCCTCCTACAATGAGCAGTTCTTC. V is TRBV6-6 and J is TRBJ2-1, with D possibly matching TRBD2 (6 bases). CDR3 length: 15 amino acids. CDR1 MNHNY and CDR2 SVGAGI come from the germline V gene (reference sequence). Trimming took 5 bases from V and 0 from J, leaving 11 bases between them.

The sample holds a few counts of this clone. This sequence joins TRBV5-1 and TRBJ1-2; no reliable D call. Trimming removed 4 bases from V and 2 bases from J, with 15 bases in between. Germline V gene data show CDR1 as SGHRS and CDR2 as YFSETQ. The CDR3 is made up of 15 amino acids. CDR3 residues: CASSELGGGNYGYTF. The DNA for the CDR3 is TGCGCCAGCAGCGAATTGGGAGGCGGAAACTATGGCTACACCTTC.

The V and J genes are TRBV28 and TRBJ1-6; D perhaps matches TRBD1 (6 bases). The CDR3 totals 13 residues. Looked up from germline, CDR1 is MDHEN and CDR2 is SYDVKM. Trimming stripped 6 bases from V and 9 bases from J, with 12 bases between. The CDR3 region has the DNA TGTGCCAGCAGAACAGGGCTGGCTTCACCCCTCCACTTT. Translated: CASRTGLASPLHF.

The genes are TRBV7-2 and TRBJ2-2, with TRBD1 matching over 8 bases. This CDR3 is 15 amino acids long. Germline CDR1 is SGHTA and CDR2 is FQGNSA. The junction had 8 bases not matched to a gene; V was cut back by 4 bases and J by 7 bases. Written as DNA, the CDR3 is TGTGCCAGCAGCTCCCGGACAGGGCGGGGCGGGGAGCTGTTTTTT. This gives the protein CASSSRTGRGGELFF.

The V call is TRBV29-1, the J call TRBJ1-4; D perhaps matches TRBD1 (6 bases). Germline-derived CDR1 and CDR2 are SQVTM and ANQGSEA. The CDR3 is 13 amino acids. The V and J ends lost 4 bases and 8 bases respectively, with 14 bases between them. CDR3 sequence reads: CSVVDRKNEKLFF. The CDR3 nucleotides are TGCAGCGTTGTCGACAGGAAAAACGAAAAACTGTTTTTT.

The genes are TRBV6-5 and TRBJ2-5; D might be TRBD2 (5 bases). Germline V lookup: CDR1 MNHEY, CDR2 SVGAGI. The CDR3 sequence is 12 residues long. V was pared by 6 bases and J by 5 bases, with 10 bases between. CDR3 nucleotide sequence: TGTGCCAGCAGCGTGGGAGTCGAGACCCAGTACTTC. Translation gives CASSVGVETQYF.

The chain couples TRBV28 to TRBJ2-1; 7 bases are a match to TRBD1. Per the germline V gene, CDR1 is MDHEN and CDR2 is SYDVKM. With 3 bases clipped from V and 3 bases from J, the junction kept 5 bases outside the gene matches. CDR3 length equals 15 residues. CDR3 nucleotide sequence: TGTGCCAGCAGTTTGCCCGACAGGGTCTACAATGAGCAGTTCTTC. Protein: CASSLPDRVYNEQFF.

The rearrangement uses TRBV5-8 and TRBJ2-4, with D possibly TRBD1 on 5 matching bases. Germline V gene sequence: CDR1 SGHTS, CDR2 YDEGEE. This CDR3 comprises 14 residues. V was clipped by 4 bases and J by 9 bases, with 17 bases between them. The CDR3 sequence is CASSQLVGASIQYF. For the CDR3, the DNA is TGTGCCAGCAGCCAGCTAGTAGGGGCAAGCATTCAGTACTTC. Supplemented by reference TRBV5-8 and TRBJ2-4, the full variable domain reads EAGVTQSPTHLIKTRGQQATLRCSPISGHTSVYWYQQALGLGLQFLLWYDEGEERNRGNFPPRFSGRQFPNYSSELNVNALELEDSALYLCASSQLVGASIQYFGAGTRLSVL.

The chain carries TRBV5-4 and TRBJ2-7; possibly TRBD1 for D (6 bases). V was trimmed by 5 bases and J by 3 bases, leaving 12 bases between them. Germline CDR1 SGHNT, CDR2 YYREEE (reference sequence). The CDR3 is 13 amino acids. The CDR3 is CASSFGQSYEQYF. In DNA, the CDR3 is TGTGCCAGCAGTTTCGGACAGAGCTACGAGCAGTACTTC.

CDR3 protein: CASSPRGQSTEAFF. Here the CDR3 DNA reads TGTGCCAGCAGTCCCAGGGGGCAGTCAACTGAAGCTTTCTTT. V is TRBV2 and J is TRBJ1-1; TRBD1 aligns across 8 bases. Germline CDR1 and CDR2: SNHLY and FYNNEI. The CDR3 runs to 14 residues. The V gene end was trimmed by 5 bases and the J gene end by 5 bases; junction bases not matched to a gene: 7. Combining the CDR3 with reference TRBV2 and TRBJ1-1 gives the whole variable domain EPEVTQTPSHQVTQMGQEVILRCVPISNHLYFYWYRQILGQKVEFLVSFYNNEISEKSEIFDDQFSVERPDGSNFTLKIRSTKLEDSAMYFCASSPRGQSTEAFFGQGTRLTVV.

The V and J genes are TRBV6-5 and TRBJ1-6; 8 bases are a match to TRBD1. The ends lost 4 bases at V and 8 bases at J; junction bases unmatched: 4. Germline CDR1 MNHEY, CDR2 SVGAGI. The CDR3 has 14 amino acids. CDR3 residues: CASSSQGQDSPLHF. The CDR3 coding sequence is TGTGCCAGCAGTTCACAGGGACAGGATTCACCCCTCCACTTT.